This T cell receptor beta chain is from a study of T-cell memory formation after mild COVID-19. Study-level background: The TCR clusters were mostly specific to one donor. Study-level results: There were some responding clones in pre-infection memory, which suggested that cross-reactive memory had joined.

Constant-segment primers served in 5'RACE that generated TCR alpha and TCR beta cDNA libraries bearing sample barcodes and UMIs. TCRdb itself ran the 5' RACE reads through MiXCR, one entry per CDR3 protein. The sample includes roughly 100,000 distinct CDR3 sequences, around 12% of them seen just once. This clonotype was counted between two and nine times. As yet, its antigen is unknown. J was trimmed by 5 bases and V by 3 bases; bases with no gene match: 11. The CDR3 has 17 residues. Germline V lookup: CDR1 SNHLY, CDR2 FYNNEI. Sequences were obtained from PBMCs or a T cell subset sorted from them (not recorded which). The chain carries TRBV2 and TRBJ2-7, with TRBD1 identical over 12 bases. The source is an adult woman who had mild COVID-19 (a few samples of this study predate the infection). Cell type and time point are not known. The CDR3 DNA reads TGTGCCAGCAGTGATTACCGGGACAGGGGGCGATACCACGAGCAGTACTTC. Its translation is CASSDYRDRGRYHEQYF.